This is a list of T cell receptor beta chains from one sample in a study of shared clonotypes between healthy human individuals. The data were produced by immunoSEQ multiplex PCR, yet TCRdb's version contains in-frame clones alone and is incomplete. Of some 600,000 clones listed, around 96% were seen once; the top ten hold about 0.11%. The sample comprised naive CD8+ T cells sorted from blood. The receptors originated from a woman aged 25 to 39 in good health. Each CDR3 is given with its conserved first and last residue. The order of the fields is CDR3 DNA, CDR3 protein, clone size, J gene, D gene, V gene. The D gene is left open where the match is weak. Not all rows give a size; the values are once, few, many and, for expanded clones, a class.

cdr3_nt: TGTGCCAGCAGTCCCAGGACAGGGACCGGCTATGGCTACACCTTC; cdr3_aa: CASSPRTGTGYGYTF; clone_size: -; j_call: TRBJ1-2; d_call: TRBD1; v_call: TRBV28
cdr3_nt: TGTGCCAGTAGTATAGATCGCGGGAGTTATAGCAATCAGCCCCAGCATTTT; cdr3_aa: CASSIDRGSYSNQPQHF; clone_size: once; j_call: TRBJ1-5; d_call: -; v_call: TRBV19
cdr3_nt: TGTGCCAGCAAGGGCGGAAACTCCTACGAGCAGTACTTC; cdr3_aa: CASKGGNSYEQYF; clone_size: -; j_call: TRBJ2-7; d_call: -; v_call: TRBV27
cdr3_nt: TGTGCCAGCAGCTTGGGGGCGTTCACTGAAGCTTTCTTT; cdr3_aa: CASSLGAFTEAFF; clone_size: -; j_call: TRBJ1-1; d_call: -; v_call: TRBV5-6
cdr3_nt: TGCGCCAGCAGCCCGCGGGGAGGCACTGAAGCTTTCTTT; cdr3_aa: CASSPRGGTEAFF; clone_size: -; j_call: TRBJ1-1; d_call: -; v_call: TRBV4-1
cdr3_nt: TGTGCCAGCAGTTTCGAGGGAAACGAGCAGTACTTC; cdr3_aa: CASSFEGNEQYF; clone_size: -; j_call: TRBJ2-7; d_call: -; v_call: TRBV28
cdr3_nt: TGTGCCACCTTACTGACCACCGGGGAGCTGTTTTTT; cdr3_aa: CATLLTTGELFF; clone_size: -; j_call: TRBJ2-2; d_call: -; v_call: TRBV2
cdr3_nt: TGCAGCGTTGTTGGCAGCGAGAGGGCGAACACTGAAGCTTTCTTT; cdr3_aa: CSVVGSERANTEAFF; clone_size: -; j_call: TRBJ1-1; d_call: -; v_call: TRBV29-1
cdr3_nt: TGTGCCAGCAGTCCCAGACAGGGACCCTTAGGAGAGCAGTACTTC; cdr3_aa: CASSPRQGPLGEQYF; clone_size: -; j_call: TRBJ2-7; d_call: TRBD1; v_call: TRBV28
cdr3_nt: TGTGCCAGCCACGGGGGGCGGAACACAGATACGCAGTATTTT; cdr3_aa: CASHGGRNTDTQYF; clone_size: once; j_call: TRBJ2-3; d_call: -; v_call: TRBV9
cdr3_nt: TGTGCCAGCAGCCAAGCCCCATGGGGTGCGGACCGCACAGATACGCAGTATTTT; cdr3_aa: CASSQAPWGADRTDTQYF; clone_size: -; j_call: TRBJ2-3; d_call: -; v_call: TRBV14
cdr3_nt: TGTGCCAGCAGCGTAGGAGGGGCCCAATACAATGAGCAGTTCTTC; cdr3_aa: CASSVGGAQYNEQFF; clone_size: -; j_call: TRBJ2-1; d_call: -; v_call: TRBV9
cdr3_nt: TGTGCCAGCAGTTTATGGCTTGGTGGTGAGGGAACCACGAATACGCAGTATTTT; cdr3_aa: CASSLWLGGEGTTNTQYF; clone_size: once; j_call: TRBJ2-3; d_call: -; v_call: TRBV27
cdr3_nt: TGTGCCAGCAGTATTCCCAGGACAGGGGTCGATACGCAGTATTTT; cdr3_aa: CASSIPRTGVDTQYF; clone_size: -; j_call: TRBJ2-3; d_call: TRBD1; v_call: TRBV28
cdr3_nt: TGTGCCAGCAGTTTAACAGGGAGCTCCTACAATGAGCAGTTCTTC; cdr3_aa: CASSLTGSSYNEQFF; clone_size: -; j_call: TRBJ2-1; d_call: -; v_call: TRBV28
cdr3_nt: TGTGCCACCAGCAGAATCGGCAGCAATCAGCCCCAGCATTTT; cdr3_aa: CATSRIGSNQPQHF; clone_size: -; j_call: TRBJ1-5; d_call: -; v_call: TRBV15
cdr3_nt: TGCGCCAGCAGTGAGGGCTACGACACCGGGGAGCTGTTTTTT; cdr3_aa: CASSEGYDTGELFF; clone_size: -; j_call: TRBJ2-2; d_call: -; v_call: TRBV10-1
cdr3_nt: TGTGCCAGCAGCCAGGCTTGGGGGGAGGCTTCCTACGAGCAGTACTTC; cdr3_aa: CASSQAWGEASYEQYF; clone_size: -; j_call: TRBJ2-7; d_call: -; v_call: TRBV4-2
cdr3_nt: TGTGCCAGTAGTCCGATGGCCCAAGAGACCCAGTACTTC; cdr3_aa: CASSPMAQETQYF; clone_size: -; j_call: TRBJ2-5; d_call: -; v_call: TRBV19
cdr3_nt: TGTGCCAGCAGCCCCAACTACGAGCAGTACTTC; cdr3_aa: CASSPNYEQYF; clone_size: -; j_call: TRBJ2-7; d_call: -; v_call: TRBV28
cdr3_nt: TGTGCCACGAACACCGGGGAGCTGTTTTTT; cdr3_aa: CATNTGELFF; clone_size: -; j_call: TRBJ2-2; d_call: -; v_call: TRBV19
cdr3_nt: TGTGCCAGCAGCGTAGGACTAGCGGGCTACGAGCAGTACTTC; cdr3_aa: CASSVGLAGYEQYF; clone_size: -; j_call: TRBJ2-7; d_call: TRBD2; v_call: TRBV9
cdr3_nt: TGCGCCAGCAGCCAAGGTGACGGAACCAAAAACATTCAGTACTTC; cdr3_aa: CASSQGDGTKNIQYF; clone_size: -; j_call: TRBJ2-4; d_call: -; v_call: TRBV4-1
cdr3_nt: TGTGCCAGCAGCTTAAGGTTCATGACAGGCTATGGCTACACCTTC; cdr3_aa: CASSLRFMTGYGYTF; clone_size: -; j_call: TRBJ1-2; d_call: -; v_call: TRBV13
cdr3_nt: TGTGCTACCCGGCACGTTAACACTGAAGCTTTCTTT; cdr3_aa: CATRHVNTEAFF; clone_size: -; j_call: TRBJ1-1; d_call: -; v_call: TRBV2
cdr3_nt: TGTGCCAGCAGCTTAGGTGTAGGCCCACCCGGGGATACGCAGTATTTT; cdr3_aa: CASSLGVGPPGDTQYF; clone_size: -; j_call: TRBJ2-3; d_call: -; v_call: TRBV7-6
cdr3_nt: TGTGCCAGTAGTTCCCGGGGCATAACCTTGTACCAAGAGACCCAGTACTTC; cdr3_aa: CASSSRGITLYQETQYF; clone_size: -; j_call: TRBJ2-5; d_call: -; v_call: TRBV19
cdr3_nt: TGTGCCAGCAGCTCGGGACAGGGGATCTCTGAAGCTTTCTTT; cdr3_aa: CASSSGQGISEAFF; clone_size: -; j_call: TRBJ1-1; d_call: TRBD1; v_call: TRBV11-3
cdr3_nt: TGTGCCAGCAGTGGGGGCACCGGAGATACTTACGAGCAGTACTTC; cdr3_aa: CASSGGTGDTYEQYF; clone_size: -; j_call: TRBJ2-7; d_call: -; v_call: TRBV2
cdr3_nt: TGTGCCAGCAGCGTAGGACAGCGAATGAACACTGAAGCTTTCTTT; cdr3_aa: CASSVGQRMNTEAFF; clone_size: -; j_call: TRBJ1-1; d_call: -; v_call: TRBV9
cdr3_nt: TGTGCCAGTAGTGTCAGGTTGTTGGATGGCTACACCTTC; cdr3_aa: CASSVRLLDGYTF; clone_size: few; j_call: TRBJ1-2; d_call: -; v_call: TRBV19
cdr3_nt: TGTGCCAGCAGCCCCAGGTGGGGGTGGGATCAGCAGCCCCAGCATTTT; cdr3_aa: CASSPRWGWDQQPQHF; clone_size: once; j_call: TRBJ1-5; d_call: -; v_call: TRBV28
cdr3_nt: TGTGCCAGCAGCCCGGAGGGGGAGGCTTTCTACGAGCAGTACTTC; cdr3_aa: CASSPEGEAFYEQYF; clone_size: -; j_call: TRBJ2-7; d_call: -; v_call: TRBV7-6
cdr3_nt: TGTGCCAGCAGCTTACCCCCGGGGACAGATACGCAGTATTTT; cdr3_aa: CASSLPPGTDTQYF; clone_size: -; j_call: TRBJ2-3; d_call: -; v_call: TRBV13
cdr3_nt: TGTGCCAGCAGCGAAGGTTTAAGGCGGTTGGACGAGCAGTACTTC; cdr3_aa: CASSEGLRRLDEQYF; clone_size: -; j_call: TRBJ2-7; d_call: -; v_call: TRBV2
cdr3_nt: TGTGCCAGCAGTTTATCACGGGAGGGTGGAAATGAGCAGTTCTTC; cdr3_aa: CASSLSREGGNEQFF; clone_size: -; j_call: TRBJ2-1; d_call: TRBD2; v_call: TRBV28
cdr3_nt: TGCGCCAGCAGTGACCGGGGCCCCTACGAGCAGTACTTC; cdr3_aa: CASSDRGPYEQYF; clone_size: -; j_call: TRBJ2-7; d_call: -; v_call: TRBV10-2
cdr3_nt: TGTGCCAGCAGTTCCCCAGACCTGGTAGCCCAAGAGACCCAGTACTTC; cdr3_aa: CASSSPDLVAQETQYF; clone_size: -; j_call: TRBJ2-5; d_call: -; v_call: TRBV28
cdr3_nt: TGTGCCAGCAGAGACCCGGGACAGGGGACCTACGAGCAGTACTTC; cdr3_aa: CASRDPGQGTYEQYF; clone_size: -; j_call: TRBJ2-7; d_call: TRBD1; v_call: TRBV28
cdr3_nt: TGCGCCAGCAGCCAAGATGGACAGGGGGCTCTACGTGAAAAACTGTTTTTT; cdr3_aa: CASSQDGQGALREKLFF; clone_size: once; j_call: TRBJ1-4; d_call: TRBD1; v_call: TRBV4-1
cdr3_nt: TGCGCCAGCAGCCAAATCGCTAGCGGGAGGCACGAGCAGTACTTC; cdr3_aa: CASSQIASGRHEQYF; clone_size: -; j_call: TRBJ2-7; d_call: TRBD2; v_call: TRBV4-1
cdr3_nt: TGTGCTAGTGGTCGCTACAATGAGCAGTTCTTC; cdr3_aa: CASGRYNEQFF; clone_size: once; j_call: TRBJ2-1; d_call: -; v_call: TRBV12-5
cdr3_nt: TGTGCCAGCAACTTTCAGGGGGCTGAAGCTTTCTTT; cdr3_aa: CASNFQGAEAFF; clone_size: -; j_call: TRBJ1-1; d_call: TRBD1; v_call: TRBV13
cdr3_nt: TGTGCCATCTCAACCGGGACAGTACCCTACGAGCAGTACTTC; cdr3_aa: CAISTGTVPYEQYF; clone_size: -; j_call: TRBJ2-7; d_call: TRBD1; v_call: TRBV28
cdr3_nt: TGTGCCAGTAGTATAGAGTCCTTCAACCTCAGACACGAGCAGTACTTC; cdr3_aa: CASSIESFNLRHEQYF; clone_size: -; j_call: TRBJ2-7; d_call: -; v_call: TRBV19
cdr3_nt: TGTGCCAGCAGTTTACTCCAGGGACGAAACTATGGCTACACCTTC; cdr3_aa: CASSLLQGRNYGYTF; clone_size: -; j_call: TRBJ1-2; d_call: -; v_call: TRBV27
cdr3_nt: TGTGCCAGCAGTACGCAGCGGGAGGTTTTCGGATACGAGCAGTACTTC; cdr3_aa: CASSTQREVFGYEQYF; clone_size: -; j_call: TRBJ2-7; d_call: TRBD2; v_call: TRBV28
cdr3_nt: TGTGCCAGCAGCTTTTCTGGGACATATGGCTACACCTTC; cdr3_aa: CASSFSGTYGYTF; clone_size: -; j_call: TRBJ1-2; d_call: -; v_call: TRBV5-6
cdr3_nt: TGTGCCAGCAGCCAAGATGGGACAAGAAATGAAAAACTGTTTTTT; cdr3_aa: CASSQDGTRNEKLFF; clone_size: -; j_call: TRBJ1-4; d_call: -; v_call: TRBV5-4
cdr3_nt: TGTGCCAGCAGCGTAGGGCGGGTGGGCTCCTACAATGAGCAGTTCTTC; cdr3_aa: CASSVGRVGSYNEQFF; clone_size: once; j_call: TRBJ2-1; d_call: -; v_call: TRBV9
cdr3_nt: TGTGCCACGGGGGAGGGGGCGTCCACCGGGGAGCTGTTTTTT; cdr3_aa: CATGEGASTGELFF; clone_size: -; j_call: TRBJ2-2; d_call: -; v_call: TRBV28
cdr3_nt: TGTGCCAGCAGCTCAGTCGGGGGGCAAGAGACCCAGTACTTC; cdr3_aa: CASSSVGGQETQYF; clone_size: -; j_call: TRBJ2-5; d_call: TRBD2; v_call: TRBV11-2